This section outlines one TCR beta chain sequence together with its context. Its target is not known. Germline lookup yields CDR1 SGHRS and CDR2 YFSETQ. V was cut by 2 bases and J by 6 bases, with 11 bases left in between. The CDR3 totals 14 residues. This sample stems from a study of T cell repertoires in cytomegalovirus infection. On the study more broadly: HLA-B-restricted CMV epitopes that are well studied were used alongside recently identified HLA-C-restricted ones. Evidence of both CMV infection and a matching HLA type came from public TCR beta signatures.

TCRdb fed the reads into MiXCR, producing one record per CDR3 protein. Here the sample spans some 800,000 distinct CDR3 sequences, about 31% being singletons. This sample comprised cultured CD8+ T cells from PBMCs, obtained from culture after CMV antigen stimulation. The clonotype comes from a human donor in good health (CMV status not recorded). Some clones in this sample may be carry-over from other donors' samples. The J gene is TRBJ1-4, the V gene TRBV5-1, with D uncertain. The CDR3 spells CASSFRGYDEKLFF. The DNA for the CDR3 is TGCGCCAGCAGCTTTCGGGGATATGATGAAAAACTGTTTTTT.